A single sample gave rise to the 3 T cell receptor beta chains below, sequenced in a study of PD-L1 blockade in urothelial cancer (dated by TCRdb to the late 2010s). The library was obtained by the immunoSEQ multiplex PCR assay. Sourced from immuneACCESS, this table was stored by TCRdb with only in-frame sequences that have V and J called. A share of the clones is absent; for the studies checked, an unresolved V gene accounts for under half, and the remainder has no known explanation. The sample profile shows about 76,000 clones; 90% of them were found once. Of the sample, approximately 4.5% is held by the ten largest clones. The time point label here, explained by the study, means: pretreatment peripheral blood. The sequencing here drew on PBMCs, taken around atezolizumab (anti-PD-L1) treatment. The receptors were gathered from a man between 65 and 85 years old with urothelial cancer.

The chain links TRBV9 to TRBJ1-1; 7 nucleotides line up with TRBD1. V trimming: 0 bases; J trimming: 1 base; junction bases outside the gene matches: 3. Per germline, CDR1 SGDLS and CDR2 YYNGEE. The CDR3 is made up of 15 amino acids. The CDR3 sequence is CASSVGTGANTEAFF. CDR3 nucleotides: TGTGCCAGCAGCGTAGGTACAGGGGCGAACACTGAAGCTTTCTTT.

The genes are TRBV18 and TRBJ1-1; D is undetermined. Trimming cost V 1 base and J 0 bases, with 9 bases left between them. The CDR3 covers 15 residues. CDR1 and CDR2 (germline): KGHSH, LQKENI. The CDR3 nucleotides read TGTGCCAGCTCACCACTCCCTGTTATGAACACTGAAGCTTTCTTT. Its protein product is CASSPLPVMNTEAFF.

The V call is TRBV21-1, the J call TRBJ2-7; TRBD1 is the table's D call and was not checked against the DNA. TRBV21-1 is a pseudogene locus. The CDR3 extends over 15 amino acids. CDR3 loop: CASGEPGRVKYEQYF. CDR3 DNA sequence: TGTGCCAGCGGAGAGCCCGGCAGGGTTAAATACGAGCAGTACTTC.